This T cell receptor beta chain was identified in a study of blood T cell repertoires in COVID-19 (dated by TCRdb to about 2020). Concerning the study at large: Samples from collaborators originated in the United States, Italy and Spain and spanned both the acute and convalescent phases of COVID-19. Subjects who had been exposed to COVID-19, were actively infected with it, or had recovered from it provided the deeply sampled blood TCRbeta repertoires that made up the dataset. Samples came from the ongoing ImmuneRACE study (first 160 participants) plus 1,254 subjects from 6 global collaborators. A freely available public database, intended as a resource for researchers studying the immune response to SARS-CoV-2, is where the repertoires were released. The prospective study material was composed of cDNA or gDNA derived from T cells, B-cell-depleted T cells, or PBMCs. Where available, HLA class I and class II types were obtained from metadata supplied by the sample provider rather than from assay-based typing. Sample metadata almost always included a de-identified subject ID, COVID-19 status, age in years and sex.

V is pruned by 2 bases and J by 3 bases, leaving 11 bases of the junction without a gene match. As encoded in the germline V gene (reference sequence), CDR1 is MNHEY while CDR2 is SMNVEV. Measured from the cysteine to the phenylalanine, the CDR3 is 17 residues long. Only the CDR3 part of the read is kept: 51 bases, read in frame from the first base. Each collaborating institution followed its own protocols to collect whole blood in K2EDTA tubes. For TCRbeta analysis, collaborators shipped samples as frozen whole blood, isolated PBMCs, or DNA extracted from either of those sample types. Of note for this clone: Its specific antigen is unknown. Per-nucleotide qualities are absent, and no much larger clonotype sits a single base away.

The full study reports these points: The quantity of clinical and demographic metadata differed by source and by participant and was supplied without curation.

TCRbeta CDR3 regions were amplified from genomic DNA using the immunoSEQ Assay, a bias-controlled multiplex PCR. Per the authors' processing: The number of nucleated cells in each sample was estimated from the amplification of reference gene primers within the assay. Sequence reads were collapsed and filtered to measure the absolute abundance of every unique TCRbeta CDR3 rearrangement. For each sample, productive Simpson clonality was calculated as the square root of Simpson's diversity index across productive rearrangements. The source is immuneACCESS, and TCRdb retained only in-frame sequences with V and J called. Part of the clones is not carried over; for the studies checked, unresolved V genes explain less than half of this, and the remainder is unexplained. That table gives V, J and clone size, and the DNA gave D and trimming. The sample yields 140,000 to 150,000 clones; approximately 89% were counted once. 10% of the sample is in the top ten clones.

Sequencing input: peripheral blood. The chain is encoded by TRBV27 joined to TRBJ2-7; 9 central nucleotides agree with TRBD2. This clonotype was obtained from a man between 60 and 70 years old with active or convalescent COVID-19. The DNA reads TGTGCCAGCAGTTTACGCCTTTGGGCTAGCGGGAACTACGAGCAGTACTTC. Translated, it gives CASSLRLWASGNYEQYF.